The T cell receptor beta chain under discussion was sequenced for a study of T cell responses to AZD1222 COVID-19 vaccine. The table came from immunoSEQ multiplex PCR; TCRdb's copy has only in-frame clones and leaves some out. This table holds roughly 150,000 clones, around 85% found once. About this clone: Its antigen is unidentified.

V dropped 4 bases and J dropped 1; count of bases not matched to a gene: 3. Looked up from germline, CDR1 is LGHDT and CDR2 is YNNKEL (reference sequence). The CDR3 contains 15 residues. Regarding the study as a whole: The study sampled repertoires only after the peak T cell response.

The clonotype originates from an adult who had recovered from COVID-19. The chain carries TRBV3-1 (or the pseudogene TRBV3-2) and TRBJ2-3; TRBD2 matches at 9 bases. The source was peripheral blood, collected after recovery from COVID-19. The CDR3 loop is CASSLTSGRTDTQYF. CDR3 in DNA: TGTGCCAGCAGCCTAACTAGCGGGCGCACAGATACGCAGTATTTT.